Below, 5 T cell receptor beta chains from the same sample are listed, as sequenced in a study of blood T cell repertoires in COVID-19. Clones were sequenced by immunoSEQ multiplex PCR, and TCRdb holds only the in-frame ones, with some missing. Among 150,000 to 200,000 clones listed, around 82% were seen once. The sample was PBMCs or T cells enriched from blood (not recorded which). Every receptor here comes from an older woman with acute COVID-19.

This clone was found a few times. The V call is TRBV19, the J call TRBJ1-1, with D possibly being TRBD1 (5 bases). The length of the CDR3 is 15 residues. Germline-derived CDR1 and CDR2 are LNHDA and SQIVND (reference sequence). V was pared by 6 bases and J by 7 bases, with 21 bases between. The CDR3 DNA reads TGTGCCAGTAGCCTCGGAGGGAGGGGCCTGGGTGAAGCTTTCTTT. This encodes CASSLGGRGLGEAFF.

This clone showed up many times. CDR3 sequence reads: CASSQDRGTAYNSPLHF. Here the CDR3 DNA reads TGTGCCAGCAGCCAAGATCGGGGGACAGCGTATAATTCACCCCTCCACTTT. V usage is TRBV4-2 and J usage is TRBJ1-6; 7 bases fit TRBD1. Germline-derived CDR1 and CDR2 are LGHNA and YNFKEQ. The CDR3 contains 17 residues. Trimming removed 0 bases from V and 4 bases from J; junction bases left unmatched: 6.

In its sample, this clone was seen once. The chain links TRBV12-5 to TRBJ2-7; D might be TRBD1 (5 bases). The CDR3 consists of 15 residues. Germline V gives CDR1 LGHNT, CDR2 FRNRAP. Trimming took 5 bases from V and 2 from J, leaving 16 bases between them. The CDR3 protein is CASGTPPGCPYEQYV. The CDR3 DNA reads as TGTGCTAGTGGTACTCCGCCAGGGTGTCCCTACGAGCAGTACGTC.

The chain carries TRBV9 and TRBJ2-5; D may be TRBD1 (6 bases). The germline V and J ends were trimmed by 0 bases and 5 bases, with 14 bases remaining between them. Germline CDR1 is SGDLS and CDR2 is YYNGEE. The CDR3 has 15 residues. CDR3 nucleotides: TGTGCCAGCAGCGTAGTTATTGGGGGCGGCGAGACCCAGTACTTC. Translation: CASSVVIGGGETQYF.

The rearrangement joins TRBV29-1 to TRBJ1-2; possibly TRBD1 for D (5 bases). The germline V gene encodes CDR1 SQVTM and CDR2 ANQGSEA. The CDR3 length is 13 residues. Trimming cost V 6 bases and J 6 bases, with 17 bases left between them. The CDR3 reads CSVASGTPNGYTF. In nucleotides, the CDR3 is TGCAGCGTCGCTTCCGGGACTCCGAATGGCTACACCTTC.